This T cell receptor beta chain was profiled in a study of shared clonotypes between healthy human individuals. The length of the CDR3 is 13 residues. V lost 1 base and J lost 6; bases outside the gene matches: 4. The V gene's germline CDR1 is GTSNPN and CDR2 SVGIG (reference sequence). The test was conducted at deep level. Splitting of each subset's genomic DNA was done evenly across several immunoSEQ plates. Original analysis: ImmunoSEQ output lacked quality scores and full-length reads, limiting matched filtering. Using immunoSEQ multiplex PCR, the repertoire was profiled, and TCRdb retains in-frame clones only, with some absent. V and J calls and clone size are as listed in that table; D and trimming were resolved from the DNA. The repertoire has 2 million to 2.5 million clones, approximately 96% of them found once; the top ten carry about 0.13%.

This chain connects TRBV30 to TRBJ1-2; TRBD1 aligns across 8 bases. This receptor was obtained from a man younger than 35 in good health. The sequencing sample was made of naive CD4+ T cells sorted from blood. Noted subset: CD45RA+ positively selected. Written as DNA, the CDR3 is TGTGCCTGGAGTGGTACAGGGGGACATGGCTACACCTTC. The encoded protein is CAWSGTGGHGYTF.